Each of the 29 T cell receptor beta chains below was sequenced from the same sample in a study of post-analysis software for immune sequencing data. Study-wide points: Patients had higher frequencies than controls of about five TRBV segments, including TRBV5-6, TRBV5-1 and TRBV20-1.

These receptors lack a known antigen. Included in the TCR beta cDNA libraries were unique molecular identifiers. TCRdb independently ran MiXCR on the PCR reads; one entry per CDR3 protein. Of roughly 580,000 distinct CDR3 sequences listed, about 44% are singletons. The sample was blood. The receptors were sampled from a girl aged 5-17 years with multiple sclerosis.

Comments on this clonotype: This CDR3 fails to terminate in the conserved phenylalanine or tryptophan, so it likely reflects a read error. V gene TRBV20-1 combines with J gene TRBJ1-5, with unresolved D. Trimming removed 0 bases at V and 3 bases at J, with 6 bases between. Germline V gene data show CDR1 as DFQATT and CDR2 as SNEGSKA (reference sequence). The length of the CDR3 is 13 residues. CDR3: CSARDGTNQPQHV. DNA of the CDR3: TGCAGTGCTAGAGACGGAACCAATCAGCCCCAGCATGTT.

V usage is TRBV6-5 and J usage is TRBJ1-2; 7 bases are a match to TRBD1. This CDR3 spans 14 amino acids. The germline V gene has CDR1 MNHEY and CDR2 SVGAGI. The trim removed 0 bases at V and 4 bases at J, leaving 2 bases unmatched. The CDR3 bases are TGTGCCAGCAGTTACTCCGGACAGGCCTATGGCTACACCTTC. Translated, it gives CASSYSGQAYGYTF.

V and J are TRBV3-1 and TRBJ1-6; D gene unclear. Trimming took off 0 bases at V and 8 bases at J, with 8 bases between the two ends. CDR1 is LGHDT, CDR2 YNNKEL, per germline (reference sequence). The length of the CDR3 is 14 residues. Here the CDR3 reads CASSQEIGDSPLHF. Here the CDR3 DNA reads TGTGCCAGCAGCCAAGAAATCGGGGATTCACCCCTCCACTTT.

The chain combines TRBV5-1 with TRBJ2-3; a weak D match, TRBD2 (6 bases). The CDR3 sequence is 14 residues long. Looked up from germline, CDR1 is SGHRS and CDR2 is YFSETQ. V lost 6 bases and J 4 bases, leaving 15 bases between the germline ends. For the CDR3, the DNA is TGCGCCAGCAAGCCCATCACGGGGGCAGATACGCAGTATTTT. This gives the protein CASKPITGADTQYF.

The J gene is TRBJ1-1, the V gene TRBV5-1, with 8 bases fitting TRBD1. The CDR3 runs 13 residues. The germline V gene has CDR1 SGHRS and CDR2 YFSETQ. Unmatched junction bases numbered 4, after V lost 4 bases and J lost 5 bases. CDR3 sequence: CASSGGQGTEAFF. The CDR3, as DNA: TGCGCCAGCAGCGGTGGACAGGGAACTGAAGCTTTCTTT.

The chain carries TRBV20-1 and TRBJ1-5; 8 bases map to TRBD1. The trim removed 6 bases at V and 13 bases at J, leaving 2 bases unmatched. The length of the CDR3 is 9 residues. The V gene's germline CDR1 is DFQATT and CDR2 SNEGSKA (reference sequence). This chain's CDR3 is CSARQGQHF. CDR3 nucleotide sequence: TGCAGTGCCCGACAGGGGCAGCATTTT.

Comment on this clonotype: Germline and junction disagree at one end, which may indicate a read error. The genes are TRBV18 and TRBJ2-5; weak D call: TRBD2 (6 bases). This CDR3 is built from 13 residues. From germline, CDR1 is KGHSH and CDR2 LQKENI. CDR3 sequence reads: CVSSPNGGETQYF. CDR3 sequence (DNA): TGTGTCAGCTCACCAAACGGGGGAGAGACCCAGTACTTC.

This sequence joins TRBV7-2 and TRBJ2-3; no reliable D call. In germline, CDR1 is SGHTA, CDR2 FQGNSA. This CDR3 comprises 15 residues. Trimming removed 5 bases at V and 0 bases at J, with 12 bases between. CDR3 sequence reads: CASSIISSSTDTQYF. In nucleotides, the CDR3 is TGTGCCAGCAGCATAATCAGTTCTAGCACAGATACGCAGTATTTT.

The chain links TRBV6-5 to TRBJ2-1, with 9 bases aligning to TRBD1. CDR1 MNHEY and CDR2 SVGAGI come from the germline V gene. The CDR3 extends over 14 amino acids. V was pared by 5 bases and J by 10 bases, with 9 bases of the junction left unmatched. The CDR3 spells CASSRQGQGYEQFF. DNA for the CDR3: TGTGCCAGCAGTAGACAGGGACAGGGATACGAGCAGTTCTTC.

The chain joins TRBV27 to TRBJ2-3, with 7 bases matching TRBD2. The CDR3 is 15 amino acids. With 2 bases clipped from V and 4 bases from J, the junction kept 6 bases outside the gene matches. Germline-derived CDR1 and CDR2 are MNHEY and SMNVEV (reference sequence). The DNA for the CDR3 is TGTGCCAGCAGTTTAATGGGCGGGAGCCCAGATACGCAGTATTTT. Translating gives CASSLMGGSPDTQYF.

The V gene is TRBV19, the J gene TRBJ2-7; 10 nucleotides match TRBD1. The J call may be incorrect, as the DNA end agrees better with TRBJ2-5. The CDR3 extends over 16 amino acids. Germline CDR1 reads LNHDA; CDR2 reads SQIVND (reference sequence). The CDR3 is CASSVRDRGSGETQYF. Written as DNA, the CDR3 is TGTGCCAGTAGTGTCCGGGACAGGGGTTCGGGGGAGACCCAGTACTTC.

The chain couples TRBV29-1 to TRBJ2-5, with 9 bases fitting TRBD1. The J call is in doubt because the DNA end fits TRBJ2-7 better. The CDR3 is 14 residues long. The germline V gene has CDR1 SQVTM and CDR2 ANQGSEA. The CDR3 nucleotides read TGCAGCGTCACGGGACAGGGTGAGGGTATCGAGCAGTACTTC. Protein product: CSVTGQGEGIEQYF.

V is TRBV29-1 and J is TRBJ2-7; a possible D gene is TRBD1 (7 bases). Trimming left V 8 bases short and J 9 bases short, with 26 bases between. Germline CDR1 and CDR2: SQVTM and ANQGSEA. The CDR3 covers 14 residues. The DNA for the CDR3 is TGCAGCTTCTCCCGGGGGACAGTAAGGGAGCGGCAGTACTTC. The encoded protein is CSFSRGTVRERQYF.

This clonotype appeared a few times. The chain recombines TRBV20-1 with TRBJ2-5; no clear D. This CDR3 is 12 amino acids long. Trimming stripped 6 bases from V and 3 bases from J, with 11 bases between. Germline CDR1 is DFQATT and CDR2 is SNEGSKA (reference sequence). CDR3 sequence reads: CSALLLEETQYF. CDR3 sequence (DNA): TGCAGTGCCCTGCTTCTGGAAGAGACCCAGTACTTC.

Only a few counts were recorded for this clonotype. V is TRBV12-3 or TRBV12-4 and J is TRBJ2-7, with 8 bases lining up with TRBD1. The CDR3 runs to 14 residues. The ends lost 6 bases at V and 2 bases at J; junction bases unmatched: 6. CDR3 protein: CASRLATGAYEQYF. CDR3 DNA sequence: TGTGCCAGCAGATTGGCGACAGGGGCCTACGAGCAGTACTTC.

In its sample, this clonotype was seen once. The chain joins TRBV7-8 to TRBJ2-1; 8 bases match TRBD2. The CDR3 extends over 14 amino acids. The germline V gene encodes CDR1 SGHVS and CDR2 FQNEAQ. Trimming took 1 base from V and 7 from J; bases not matched to a gene: 3. The CDR3 region is CASSLEPGGNEQFF. The DNA of the CDR3 is TGTGCCAGCAGCTTAGAGCCGGGAGGGAATGAGCAGTTCTTC.

This sequence joins TRBV12-3 or TRBV12-4 and TRBJ1-6; D is uncertain. This CDR3 is 14 amino acids long. Trimming removed 3 bases at V and 7 bases at J, with 10 bases between. The CDR3, as DNA: TGTGCCAGCAGTTTCGGTACGCGAAATTCACCCCTCCACTTT. It specifies CASSFGTRNSPLHF.

Here the CDR3 reads CASSLAAAASTDTQYF. CDR3 DNA: TGCGCCAGCAGCTTGGCCGCGGCCGCTAGCACAGATACGCAGTATTTT. The V and J genes are TRBV5-1 and TRBJ2-3; D gene ambiguous. There are 16 residues in the CDR3. V was clipped by 0 bases and J by 0 bases, with 11 bases between them. Germline CDR1 is SGHRS and CDR2 is YFSETQ. The complete variable domain, with remaining parts taken from reference TRBV5-1 and TRBJ2-3, reads KAGVTQTPRYLIKTRGQQVTLSCSPISGHRSVSWYQQTPGQGLQFLFEYFSETQRNKGNFPGRFSGRQFSNSRSEMNVSTLELGDSALYLCASSLAAAASTDTQYFGPGTRLTVL.

The gene calls are TRBV5-6 and TRBJ2-3; TRBD2 aligns across 10 bases. Germline values: CDR1 SGHDT, CDR2 YYEEEE. Trimming removed 7 bases from V and 8 bases from J; junction bases left unmatched: 7. This CDR3 has 13 residues. The CDR3 protein is CASGAGGRGTQYF. The CDR3 region has the DNA TGTGCCAGCGGAGCGGGAGGGCGCGGTACGCAGTATTTT.

This clonotype was observed a handful of times. The chain carries TRBV3-1 and TRBJ2-6; D could derive from TRBD1 or TRBD2 (5 bases each). The CDR3 consists of 17 residues. Germline V gene sequence: CDR1 LGHDT, CDR2 YNNKEL (reference sequence). The V and J ends lost 3 bases and 4 bases respectively, with 16 bases between them. CDR3 coding DNA: TGTGCCAGCAGCCAGGGACGTTCGTTCGGCGGGGCCAACGTCCTGACTTTC. Its protein product is CASSQGRSFGGANVLTF.

The count of this clonotype is one. The rearrangement uses TRBV20-1 and TRBJ2-5, with 13 bases fitting TRBD2. The germline V gene has CDR1 DFQATT and CDR2 SNEGSKA (reference sequence). The CDR3 has 16 residues. The V segment lost 4 bases and the J segment 2 bases; nucleotides outside the gene matches: 7. CDR3 nucleotide sequence: TGCAGTGCTACGTCCGAACTAGCGGGGGGGCAAGAGACCCAGTACTTC. Its translation is CSATSELAGGQETQYF.

This clonotype was seen a handful of times. V gene TRBV24-1 combines with J gene TRBJ2-7; tentatively, D is TRBD2 (6 bases). The germline gives CDR1 KGHDR, CDR2 SFDVKD. The CDR3 has 13 residues. The V end was cut by 3 bases, the J end by 4 bases, with 9 bases between. The CDR3 sequence is CATSDGGGYEQYF. The CDR3 region has the DNA TGTGCCACCAGTGATGGGGGAGGTTACGAGCAGTACTTC.

This clonotype was observed a handful of times. The chain links TRBV4-2 to TRBJ2-7, with D unresolved. Deletions cut 0 bases from V and 0 bases from J, with 9 bases between. The CDR3 covers 15 residues. CDR1 is LGHNA, CDR2 YNFKEQ, per germline. In DNA form, the CDR3 reads TGTGCCAGCAGCCAAGACCGAAGCTACTCCTACGAGCAGTACTTC. It is translated as CASSQDRSYSYEQYF.

The chain links TRBV29-1 to TRBJ2-1; unclear D gene. The CDR3 sequence is 10 residues long. Germline assignment: CDR1 SQVTM and CDR2 ANQGSEA. Trimming took off 7 bases at V and 9 bases at J, with 10 bases between the two ends. The CDR3 DNA follows: TGCAGCGGTATAACGATTGAGCAGTTCTTC. This codes for CSGITIEQFF.

This clonotype was counted between two and nine times. The rearrangement joins TRBV4-1 to TRBJ1-5; a weak D match, TRBD1 (6 bases). Germline V lookup: CDR1 MGHRA, CDR2 YSYEKL. CDR3 length equals 17 residues. V gave up 3 bases and J gave up 1 base, with 16 bases separating them. The CDR3 here is CASSQPQLTGSNQPQHF. The CDR3 DNA reads TGCGCCAGCAGCCAGCCCCAGCTTACAGGGAGCAATCAGCCCCAGCATTTT.

The V gene is TRBV5-1, the J gene TRBJ2-7, with a tentative D call TRBD1 (5 bases). Trimming left V 4 bases short and J 3 bases short, with 17 bases between. CDR1 and CDR2 from the germline V gene are SGHRS and YFSETQ. The CDR3 totals 15 residues. CDR3 sequence: CASSPRAGPIYEQYF. The CDR3, as DNA: TGCGCCAGCAGCCCAAGGGCAGGGCCCATCTACGAGCAGTACTTC.

The rearrangement links TRBV9 to TRBJ2-1; a weak D match, TRBD2 (5 bases). The CDR3 has 13 amino acids. In germline, CDR1 is SGDLS, CDR2 YYNGEE. The V and J ends lost 0 bases and 8 bases respectively, with 9 bases between them. The CDR3 protein is CASSVELVDEQFF. The CDR3 DNA reads as TGTGCCAGCAGCGTAGAACTAGTGGATGAGCAGTTCTTC.

This clonotype was seen only a few times. The chain couples TRBV5-1 to TRBJ2-7; D perhaps matches TRBD2 (6 bases). Trimming took 4 bases from V and 1 from J, leaving 15 bases between them. CDR1 and CDR2 (germline): SGHRS, YFSETQ. This CDR3 is built from 15 residues. The CDR3 here is CASSGDGTPSYEQYF. The CDR3 DNA reads TGCGCCAGCAGCGGGGACGGGACTCCTTCCTACGAGCAGTACTTC.

CDR3 nucleotide sequence: TGCAGTGCTAGAGAAGGAGCGGGGGGCTACAATGAGCAGTTCTTC. Its translation: CSAREGAGGYNEQFF. The chain joins TRBV20-1 to TRBJ2-1; 9 bases align to TRBD2. Per germline, CDR1 DFQATT and CDR2 SNEGSKA (reference sequence). The V segment lost 0 bases and the J segment 3 bases; nucleotides outside the gene matches: 3. This CDR3 contains 15 residues.